A single sample gave rise to the 31 T cell receptor beta chains below, sequenced in a study of blood T cell repertoires in COVID-19. The repertoire was sequenced with immunoSEQ multiplex PCR; TCRdb's copy has only in-frame clones and lacks some. The sample consists of around 160,000 clones, approximately 80% of them appearing once. Input material: PBMCs or T cells enriched from blood (not recorded which). Receptors originate from a man aged 40-55 years who had recovered from COVID-19.

The rearrangement links TRBV25-1 to TRBJ1-1; 9 positions agree with TRBD1. V trimming: 7 bases; J trimming: 4 bases; junction bases outside the gene matches: 4. CDR3 length: 13 amino acids. The germline V gene has CDR1 MGHDK and CDR2 SYGVNS. CDR3 sequence reads: CASTGTGTTEAFF. CDR3 DNA sequence: TGTGCCAGCACCGGGACAGGGACCACTGAAGCTTTCTTT.

The table lists this clone with a few counts. Compared with germline, one end of the junction differs, possibly owing to a read error. V usage is TRBV5-4 and J usage is TRBJ2-1; D is possibly TRBD1 (6 bases). The germline CDR1 and CDR2 sequences are SGHNT and YYREEE (reference sequence). The CDR3 extends over 13 amino acids. The CDR3 protein is CASRLDSYNEQFF. The CDR3 nucleotides read TGTGCCAGCAGGTTGGACAGCTACAATGAGCAGTTCTTC. Filled out from reference TRBV5-4 and TRBJ2-1, the complete variable domain reads ETGVTQSPTHLIKTRGQQVTLRCSSQSGHNTVSWYQQALGQGPQFIFQYYREEENGRGNFPPRFSGLQFPNYSSELNVNALELDDSALYLCASRLDSYNEQFFGPGTRLTVL.

The chain is built from TRBV7-8 and TRBJ2-5, with 9 bases that match TRBD1. V shed 5 bases and J 5 bases; nucleotides not matched to a gene: 9. This CDR3 spans 15 amino acids. From germline, CDR1 is SGHVS and CDR2 FQNEAQ. CDR3 amino acids: CASSPPRTGVETQYF. In nucleotides, the CDR3 is TGTGCCAGCAGCCCTCCGCGGACAGGGGTGGAGACCCAGTACTTC.

The count of this clone is one. The chain combines TRBV6-5 with TRBJ2-7; weak D call: TRBD2 (7 bases). The CDR3 is made up of 15 amino acids. V lost 5 bases and J 0 bases, leaving 14 bases between the germline ends. Germline lookup yields CDR1 MNHEY and CDR2 SVGAGI. DNA of the CDR3: TGTGCCAGCAGTAGCGCGGGGGCCAGCTCCTACGAGCAGTACTTC. It encodes CASSSAGASSYEQYF.

For this clone: Relative to the germline gene, one junction end is altered; a read error may explain this. V is TRBV7-3 and J is TRBJ2-1; 15 nucleotides match TRBD2. Germline V gives CDR1 SGHTA, CDR2 FQGTGA. CDR3 length: 15 amino acids. The CDR3 loop is CASSLEGTSGGRHVF. The DNA for the CDR3 is TGTGCCAGCAGCTTAGAAGGGACTAGCGGGGGGCGACACGTCTTC.

This rearrangement joins TRBV3-1 (or the pseudogene TRBV3-2) to TRBJ2-2; weak D call: TRBD2 (5 bases). V lost 5 bases and J 0 bases, leaving 13 bases between the germline ends. Germline CDR1 LGHDT, CDR2 YNNKEL (reference sequence). This CDR3 has 16 amino acids. This CDR3 is CASSGSGLANTGELFF. The DNA of the CDR3 is TGTGCCAGCAGCGGGAGCGGATTAGCGAACACCGGGGAGCTGTTTTTT.

This rearrangement joins TRBV7-5 to TRBJ2-3; the DNA was not compared with TRBD1, the D call given in the table. TRBV7-5 is listed as a pseudogene. The CDR3 sequence is 14 residues long. CDR3 in amino acids: CVPGQGIGADTQYF. The CDR3 region has the DNA TGTGTCCCCGGACAGGGGATTGGAGCAGATACGCAGTATTTT.

This rearrangement joins TRBV3-1 (or the pseudogene TRBV3-2) to TRBJ1-4; no firm D call. CDR1 is LGHDT and CDR2 is YNNKEL in the germline V gene (reference sequence). This CDR3 comprises 13 residues. V was clipped by 5 bases and J by 8 bases, with 12 bases between them. The CDR3 loop reads CASSKSGGEKLFF. CDR3 nucleotides: TGTGCCAGCAGCAAATCAGGAGGGGAAAAACTGTTTTTT.

Written as DNA, the CDR3 is TGCGCCAGCAGCCAAGGGGTTGGTGACATGAACACTGAAGCTTTCTTT. This gives the protein CASSQGVGDMNTEAFF. This chain uses TRBV4-1 with TRBJ1-1; D is unresolved. The V gene lost 1 base and the J gene lost 0 bases, with 12 bases spanning the gap. The CDR3 totals 16 residues. The germline V gene has CDR1 MGHRA and CDR2 YSYEKL.

This clone was seen once. The V call is TRBV29-1, the J call TRBJ2-2; 9 nucleotides align to TRBD1. Germline trimming cut 5 bases from V and 5 bases from J; bases unmatched to any gene: 9. CDR1 and CDR2 from the germline V gene are SQVTM and ANQGSEA. This CDR3 is 15 amino acids long. For the CDR3, the DNA is TGCAGCGTTATTTCGGGACAGGGATATACCGGGGAGCTGTTTTTT. Translation gives CSVISGQGYTGELFF.

V is TRBV6-5 and J is TRBJ1-2; 7 nucleotides agree with TRBD1. The CDR3 length is 13 residues. Germline CDR1 and CDR2: MNHEY and SVGAGI. The CDR3 bases are TGTGCGACGCCCCCGGGACAGAAATATGGCTACACCTTC. Amino acid sequence: CATPPGQKYGYTF.

The chain has TRBV5-1 and TRBJ2-2; TRBD1 matches at 7 bases. The CDR3 extends over 15 amino acids. V lost 4 bases to trimming and J lost 0 bases; unmatched junction nucleotides: 3. CDR1 and CDR2 from the germline V gene are SGHRS and YFSETQ. Written as DNA, the CDR3 is TGCGCCAGCAGCGGGACAGCAACGAACACCGGGGAGCTGTTTTTT. Translated: CASSGTATNTGELFF.

V gene TRBV10-2 combines with J gene TRBJ1-5, with D hard to call. Germline CDR1 reads WSHSY; CDR2 reads SAAADI. There are 13 residues in the CDR3. Trimming took off 0 bases at V and 4 bases at J, with 4 bases between the two ends. This CDR3 is CASSESTNQPQHF. The DNA of the CDR3 is TGCGCCAGCAGTGAGTCGACAAATCAGCCCCAGCATTTT.

V gene TRBV7-2 combines with J gene TRBJ1-2; D might be TRBD1 (5 bases). Trimming left V 3 bases short and J 6 bases short, with 14 bases between. This CDR3 contains 14 residues. The V gene's germline CDR1 is SGHTA and CDR2 FQGNSA. CDR3 nucleotide sequence: TGTGCCAGCAGCTTGCGGGGGGGGGATAATGGCTACACCTTC. Translating it yields CASSLRGGDNGYTF.

The chain recombines TRBV7-3 with TRBJ2-7, with TRBD1 identical over 9 bases. The CDR3 consists of 15 residues. V shed 5 bases and J 1 base; nucleotides not matched to a gene: 6. The germline V gene encodes CDR1 SGHTA and CDR2 FQGTGA. For the CDR3, the DNA is TGTGCCAGCAGCCTCGGGACAGGGCTATCCTACGAGCAGTACTTC. It is translated as CASSLGTGLSYEQYF.

J is TRBJ1-1 and V is TRBV6-1, with D tentatively TRBD1 (5 bases). V was pared by 2 bases and J by 6 bases, with 16 bases between. CDR1 is MNHNS and CDR2 is SASEGT in the germline V gene. CDR3 size: 15 residues. CDR3 region: CASSEPSLAGAEAFF. The CDR3 DNA reads TGTGCCAGCAGTGAACCCTCCCTTGCGGGGGCTGAAGCTTTCTTT.

The chain recombines TRBV24-1 with TRBJ2-2; a possible D gene is TRBD2 (6 bases). Trimming left V 3 bases short and J 6 bases short, with 19 bases between. Per germline, CDR1 KGHDR and CDR2 SFDVKD. The CDR3 is 17 amino acids. CDR3 sequence reads: CATSDPRGVRDPGELFF. In DNA form, the CDR3 reads TGTGCCACCAGTGATCCACGCGGGGTCAGGGATCCCGGGGAGCTGTTTTTT.

The CDR3 nucleotides read TGTGCCAGCAGTCCCTTTGGACAGGGATCCTACAATGAGCAGTTCTTC. It specifies CASSPFGQGSYNEQFF. The V gene is TRBV25-1, the J gene TRBJ2-1; TRBD1 aligns across 8 bases. The CDR3 runs 16 residues. Germline trimming cut 5 bases from V and 1 base from J; bases unmatched to any gene: 7. In germline, CDR1 is MGHDK, CDR2 SYGVNS. Supplemented by reference TRBV25-1 and TRBJ2-1, the full variable domain reads EADIYQTPRYLVIGTGKKITLECSQTMGHDKMYWYQQDPGMELHLIHYSYGVNSTEKGDLSSESTVSRIRTEHFPLTLESARPSHTSQYLCASSPFGQGSYNEQFFGPGTRLTVL.

The chain couples TRBV7-3 to TRBJ2-2; 13 nucleotides match TRBD2. The CDR3 runs 16 residues. J was trimmed by 5 bases and V by 5 bases; bases with no gene match: 5. Germline CDR1 is SGHTA and CDR2 is FQGTGA. In DNA, the CDR3 is TGTGCCAGCAGCCGGACTAGCGGGGGAGGGACCGGGGAGCTGTTTTTT. It yields the protein CASSRTSGGGTGELFF.

This chain connects TRBV5-1 to TRBJ2-3, with 9 bases aligning to TRBD2. The CDR3 is 16 amino acids. V dropped 4 bases and J dropped 4; count of bases not matched to a gene: 10. Germline V gene data show CDR1 as SGHRS and CDR2 as YFSETQ. CDR3 coding DNA: TGCGCCAGCAGCCTCGAGGGACTAGCTTTCCCAGATACGCAGTATTTT. Translation: CASSLEGLAFPDTQYF. The full variable domain, completed using reference TRBV5-1 and TRBJ2-3, is KAGVTQTPRYLIKTRGQQVTLSCSPISGHRSVSWYQQTPGQGLQFLFEYFSETQRNKGNFPGRFSGRQFSNSRSEMNVSTLELGDSALYLCASSLEGLAFPDTQYFGPGTRLTVL.

This chain links TRBV4-2 with TRBJ1-5, with 11 bases that match TRBD1. The CDR3 runs to 15 residues. After removal of 4 bases from V and 6 bases from J, the junction contained 5 bases not matched to a gene. CDR1 is LGHNA and CDR2 is YNFKEQ in the germline V gene. The CDR3, as DNA: TGTGCCAGCAGCCTTGGACAGGGGGCAGGTCAGCCCCAGCATTTT. It codes for CASSLGQGAGQPQHF.

This clone was recorded a few times. This rearrangement joins TRBV5-1 to TRBJ1-1; 9 nucleotides agree with TRBD1. The CDR3 totals 17 residues. V gave up 2 bases and J gave up 0 bases; unmatched junction bases: 8. Germline CDR1 and CDR2: SGHRS and YFSETQ. For the CDR3, the DNA is TGCGCCAGCAGCTTTTCCGGGACAGGGAAAATGAACACTGAAGCTTTCTTT. As protein: CASSFSGTGKMNTEAFF. Full variable domain (outside the CDR3, taken from reference TRBV5-1 and TRBJ1-1): KAGVTQTPRYLIKTRGQQVTLSCSPISGHRSVSWYQQTPGQGLQFLFEYFSETQRNKGNFPGRFSGRQFSNSRSEMNVSTLELGDSALYLCASSFSGTGKMNTEAFFGQGTRLTVV.

In this sample, this clone turned up a few times. CDR3 bases: TGTGCCACCAGCAGAGAGGGGCAGGTTTCAAACATTCAGTACTTC. Its translation: CATSREGQVSNIQYF. J is TRBJ2-4 and V is TRBV15, with a weak D call TRBD1 (5 bases). Per the germline V gene, CDR1 is LNHNV and CDR2 is YYDKDF (reference sequence). Trimming pared 0 bases from V and 6 bases from J, leaving 12 bases between. CDR3 size: 15 residues.

The J gene is TRBJ2-5, the V gene TRBV7-9, with D possibly being TRBD2 (5 bases). Trimming removed 8 bases from V and 5 bases from J, with 12 bases in between. The CDR3 spans 12 residues. Germline CDR1 and CDR2: SEHNR and FQNEAQ (reference sequence). The CDR3 region has the DNA TGTGCCAGCGGACTGCCCACGGAGACCCAGTACTTC. This gives the protein CASGLPTETQYF.

The genes are TRBV4-1 and TRBJ2-7, with 7 bases matching TRBD2. The V segment lost 0 bases and the J segment 6 bases; nucleotides outside the gene matches: 2. This CDR3 is 13 amino acids long. Germline V CDR1 and CDR2: MGHRA, YSYEKL. CDR3 residues: CASSQDRTSEQYV. CDR3 nucleotide sequence: TGCGCCAGCAGCCAAGATAGGACTAGCGAGCAGTACGTC.

V and J are TRBV15 and TRBJ2-3; tentatively, D is TRBD1 (5 bases). Trimming removed 1 base from V and 5 bases from J, with 16 bases in between. CDR1 and CDR2 from the germline V gene are LNHNV and YYDKDF (reference sequence). This CDR3 region has 16 residues. This CDR3 reads CATSRGGSRVGDTQYF. CDR3 in DNA: TGTGCCACCAGCAGAGGTGGAAGCAGGGTGGGAGATACGCAGTATTTT.

The rearrangement links TRBV10-3 to TRBJ2-2; D is possibly TRBD2 (5 bases). The CDR3 contains 13 residues. The germline CDR1 and CDR2 sequences are ENHRY and SYGVKD. Trimming took 9 bases from V and 5 from J, leaving 13 bases between them. CDR3 residues: CAIPKGRTGELFF. The DNA for the CDR3 is TGTGCCATACCTAAAGGGAGAACCGGGGAGCTGTTTTTT.

This chain links TRBV5-6 with TRBJ1-2; maybe TRBD1 (5 bases). The germline V gene has CDR1 SGHDT and CDR2 YYEEEE. Trimming pared 5 bases from V and 4 bases from J, leaving 15 bases between. This CDR3 has 14 residues. CDR3 sequence reads: CASRYAQGSYGYTF. DNA of the CDR3: TGTGCCAGCAGATATGCTCAGGGATCCTATGGCTACACCTTC.

V is TRBV12-3 or TRBV12-4 and J is TRBJ1-5, with a tentative D call TRBD1 (5 bases). V was trimmed by 3 bases and J by 7 bases, leaving 7 bases between them. The CDR3 covers 12 residues. In nucleotides, the CDR3 is TGTGCCAGCAGTTTGGGGGGACAGCCCCAGCATTTT. It yields the protein CASSLGGQPQHF.

The V and J genes are TRBV5-6 and TRBJ2-2, with D uncertain. Germline V CDR1 and CDR2: SGHDT, YYEEEE. Trimming removed 0 bases from V and 7 bases from J, with 4 bases in between. The CDR3 length is 12 residues. The DNA of the CDR3 is TGTGCCAGCAGCTTGGTCAACGGGGAGCTGTTTTTT. Translation gives CASSLVNGELFF.

V is TRBV30 and J is TRBJ1-5, with D maybe TRBD1 (5 bases). This CDR3 has 14 amino acids. Germline CDR1 is GTSNPN and CDR2 is SVGIG (reference sequence). Deletions cut 0 bases from V and 7 bases from J, with 13 bases between. The CDR3 is CAWSVGVGSQPQHF. CDR3 nucleotides: TGTGCCTGGAGTGTAGGGGTCGGGTCGCAGCCCCAGCATTTT.